These 25 T cell receptor beta chains originate from one sample sequenced in a study of beta chain features in type 1 diabetes. The authors reverse transcribed all of the isolated RNA, so sequencing captured expressed TCRB transcripts. Measured with immunoSEQ multiplex PCR; TCRdb has only the in-frame clones, and not every one. The data contain hundreds of thousands of clones, about 17% of them singletons. Sequencing was carried out using naive CD4+ T cells from blood. These receptor sequences come from a young woman in good health.

The chain is built from TRBV7-9 and TRBJ2-2; tentative D call: TRBD2 (5 bases). Germline V lookup: CDR1 SEHNR, CDR2 FQNEAQ (reference sequence). The CDR3 spans 16 residues. Trimming left V 1 base short and J 0 bases short, with 9 bases between. The CDR3 loop is CASSLVSGANTGELFF. The DNA of the CDR3 is TGTGCCAGCAGCTTAGTGAGCGGCGCGAACACCGGGGAGCTGTTTTTT.

V and J are TRBV5-4 and TRBJ2-1, with D perhaps matching TRBD1 or TRBD2 (5 bases each). This CDR3 region has 15 residues. CDR1 SGHNT and CDR2 YYREEE come from the germline V gene (reference sequence). V shed 3 bases and J shed 7 bases, with 17 bases lying between them. The CDR3 nucleotides are TGTGCCAGCAGCTGGGGAGAAGGGGTAGAAAATGAGCAGTTCTTC. Amino acids: CASSWGEGVENEQFF.

This sequence joins TRBV6-1 and TRBJ1-2; D possibly corresponds to TRBD1 (5 bases). V gave up 6 bases and J gave up 7 bases, with 21 bases separating them. The CDR3 has 15 amino acids. Per germline, CDR1 MNHNS and CDR2 SASEGT. The CDR3 spells CASRGSRVLVFGYTF. The CDR3 coding sequence is TGTGCCAGCAGAGGCTCCAGGGTTCTGGTTTTTGGCTACACCTTC.

This clone was picked up a small number of times. This chain connects TRBV5-1 to TRBJ2-7, with D tentatively TRBD1 (6 bases). The length of the CDR3 is 15 residues. Germline V lookup: CDR1 SGHRS, CDR2 YFSETQ. V was pared by 0 bases and J by 2 bases, with 12 bases between. Here the CDR3 DNA reads TGCGCCAGCAGCTTGGTTTCAGGGGCCCCCTACGAGCAGTACTTC. Its protein is CASSLVSGAPYEQYF.

This clone has a handful of counts. The chain employs TRBV4-2 and TRBJ2-5; D perhaps matches TRBD1 (7 bases). The J call may be incorrect, as the DNA end agrees better with TRBJ2-7. Germline-derived CDR1 and CDR2 are LGHNA and YNFKEQ. The CDR3 spans 15 residues. CDR3 in amino acids: CASSQPGQGGSEQYF. The CDR3 DNA reads as TGTGCCAGCAGCCAACCCGGGCAGGGGGGCTCCGAGCAGTACTTC.

In its sample, this clone was seen a few times. The rearrangement uses TRBV9 and TRBJ2-3; 7 bases fit TRBD2. The CDR3 has 17 residues. Germline V gene sequence: CDR1 SGDLS, CDR2 YYNGEE. Losses at the gene ends were 4 bases for V and 2 bases for J; bases not matched to a gene: 13. The CDR3 reads CASSPRLASRPTDTQYF. CDR3 in DNA: TGTGCCAGCAGCCCCCGACTAGCAAGTAGGCCCACAGATACGCAGTATTTT.

The gene calls are TRBV18 and TRBJ2-7; TRBD1 might be the D (5 bases). V lost 0 bases and J 5 bases, leaving 11 bases between the germline ends. Germline lookup yields CDR1 KGHSH and CDR2 LQKENI. CDR3 length equals 14 residues. CDR3 in amino acids: CASSPPALGHEQYF. The CDR3 nucleotides are TGTGCCAGCTCACCACCTGCATTGGGGCACGAGCAGTACTTC.

This clone turned up a few times. The chain carries TRBV7-2 and TRBJ1-2; the D gene is possibly TRBD1 (6 bases). This CDR3 has 14 amino acids. The germline gives CDR1 SGHTA, CDR2 FQGNSA. V dropped 2 bases and J dropped 4 bases, with 11 bases sitting between them. Here the CDR3 DNA reads TGTGCCAGCAGCTTAAGGGTACAGGGCTATGGCTACACCTTC. Translated, it gives CASSLRVQGYGYTF. Together with reference TRBV7-2 and TRBJ1-2, the CDR3 gives the full variable domain: GAGVSQSPSNKVTEKGKDVELRCDPISGHTALYWYRQSLGQGLEFLIYFQGNSAPDKSGLPSDRFSAERTGGSVSTLTIQRTQQEDSAVYLCASSLRVQGYGYTFGSGTRLTVV.

Comments on this clone: This specimen includes other DNA sequences encoding the same CDR3. V and J are TRBV5-6 and TRBJ2-5; D possibly uses TRBD1 or TRBD2 (5 bases each). Germline CDR1 reads SGHDT; CDR2 reads YYEEEE. This CDR3 region has 13 residues. The V gene lost 4 bases and the J gene lost 3 bases, with 10 bases spanning the gap. The CDR3 is CASSLGPEETQYF. In DNA, the CDR3 is TGTGCCAGCAGCCTGGGACCCGAAGAGACCCAGTACTTC.

The chain recombines TRBV7-9 with TRBJ2-7; 10 bases are a match to TRBD2. Germline V gene sequence: CDR1 SEHNR, CDR2 FQNEAQ (reference sequence). With 0 bases clipped from V and 6 bases from J, the junction kept 2 bases outside the gene matches. This CDR3 contains 14 residues. The CDR3 protein is CASSLALAGVEQYF. The CDR3, as DNA: TGTGCCAGCAGCTTAGCTCTAGCGGGAGTCGAGCAGTACTTC.

V is TRBV4-2 and J is TRBJ1-2; a possible D gene is TRBD1 (5 bases). The germline V gene encodes CDR1 LGHNA and CDR2 YNFKEQ. The CDR3 runs 13 residues. Trimming left V 0 bases short and J 8 bases short, with 10 bases between. For the CDR3, the DNA is TGTGCCAGCAGCCAAGATCGTAGGGGAGGCTACACCTTC. As protein: CASSQDRRGGYTF.

This chain connects TRBV5-4 to TRBJ2-2; weak D call: TRBD2 (6 bases). The germline CDR1 and CDR2 sequences are SGHNT and YYREEE (reference sequence). Trimming cost V 4 bases and J 2 bases, with 9 bases left between them. The CDR3 is 14 residues long. CDR3 nucleotide sequence: TGTGCCAGCAGCCCGACTAGAAACACCGGGGAGCTGTTTTTT. Protein product: CASSPTRNTGELFF.

This clone was seen more than once but under ten times. The J gene is TRBJ1-5, the V gene TRBV6-1, with D tentatively TRBD1 (5 bases). The germline gives CDR1 MNHNS, CDR2 SASEGT. The length of the CDR3 is 12 residues. Trimming removed 6 bases at V and 7 bases at J, with 10 bases between. DNA for the CDR3: TGTGCCAGCAGCCAGGGTGGCCAGCCCCAGCATTTT. It yields the protein CASSQGGQPQHF.

The V and J genes are TRBV5-1 and TRBJ1-2, with 7 bases fitting TRBD1. V shed 0 bases and J 8 bases; nucleotides not matched to a gene: 7. The germline V gene encodes CDR1 SGHRS and CDR2 YFSETQ. The CDR3 contains 14 residues. CDR3 sequence reads: CASSLGTGDAGYTF. The CDR3 DNA is TGCGCCAGCAGCTTGGGAACAGGGGATGCCGGCTACACCTTC.

This clone was picked up a small number of times. The CDR3 sequence: CASSIEMAVAHEQFF. CDR3 nucleotide sequence: TGTGCCAGTAGTATCGAAATGGCGGTAGCCCATGAGCAGTTCTTC. The chain joins TRBV19 to TRBJ2-1, with D uncertain. Germline CDR1 LNHDA, CDR2 SQIVND (reference sequence). V was trimmed by 3 bases and J by 8 bases, leaving 17 bases between them. This CDR3 has 15 residues.

This chain uses TRBV10-3 with TRBJ2-7; TRBD1 matches at 8 bases. Trimming cost V 6 bases and J 7 bases; bases outside gene matches: 11. The CDR3 is made up of 14 amino acids. CDR1 and CDR2 from the germline V gene are ENHRY and SYGVKD. The DNA of the CDR3 is TGTGCCATCAGGACCGGGACAGGTCTTGTGGAGCAGTACTTC. Protein product: CAIRTGTGLVEQYF.

This sequence joins TRBV18 and TRBJ1-1; D is ambiguous. CDR3 length: 14 residues. V lost 0 bases to trimming and J lost 0 bases, with 5 bases between them. Germline V gene data show CDR1 as KGHSH and CDR2 as LQKENI. The CDR3 loop reads CASSPPWLNTEAFF. The CDR3 nucleotides are TGTGCCAGCTCACCACCGTGGCTGAACACTGAAGCTTTCTTT. Variable domain in full (rest from reference TRBV18 and TRBJ1-1): NAGVMQNPRHLVRRRGQEARLRCSPMKGHSHVYWYRQLPEEGLKFMVYLQKENIIDESGMPKERFSAEFPKEGPSILRIQQVVRGDSAAYFCASSPPWLNTEAFFGQGTRLTVV.

V gene TRBV4-2 combines with J gene TRBJ2-7; TRBD2 aligns across 9 bases. The ends lost 2 bases at V and 1 base at J; junction bases unmatched: 3. Germline CDR1 LGHNA, CDR2 YNFKEQ. The CDR3 runs to 15 residues. The CDR3 DNA follows: TGTGCCAGCAGCCAAACGACTAGCGGATCCTACGAGCAGTACTTC. As protein: CASSQTTSGSYEQYF.

This CDR3 reads CASSQGWDNVLTF. The CDR3 DNA reads TGCGCCAGCAGCCAAGGATGGGACAACGTCCTGACTTTC. V gene TRBV4-3 combines with J gene TRBJ2-6; D is undetermined. Germline V gene sequence: CDR1 LGHNA, CDR2 YSLEER. Trimming shortened V by 1 base and J by 9 bases, and 7 bases separated the two germline ends. The CDR3 is 13 amino acids.

The gene calls are TRBV29-1 and TRBJ2-1; 9 positions agree with TRBD2. CDR3 length: 16 residues. V lost 7 bases and J lost 4; bases outside the gene matches: 14. Germline-derived CDR1 and CDR2 are SQVTM and ANQGSEA. For the CDR3, the DNA is TGCAGCGCCGAGGGTGGCGGGAGGGTACAATACAATGAGCAGTTCTTC. Translated: CSAEGGGRVQYNEQFF.

V is TRBV18 and J is TRBJ2-7; TRBD2 agrees at 12 bases. The J call may be wrong; the DNA end is better matched by TRBJ2-5. The CDR3 is made up of 19 amino acids. Germline lookup yields CDR1 KGHSH and CDR2 LQKENI. The CDR3 sequence is CASSLHTPLAGGLQETQYF. CDR3 bases: TGTGCCAGCTCACTCCACACACCACTAGCGGGAGGACTTCAAGAGACCCAGTACTTC.

This CDR3 is CASSSRDVGRYEQYF. The CDR3 DNA sequence: TGTGCCAGCAGCTCAAGGGACGTAGGAAGGTACGAGCAGTACTTC. The chain joins TRBV13 to TRBJ2-7, with D possibly called TRBD1 or TRBD2 (5 bases each). V was trimmed by 4 bases and J by 4 bases, leaving 17 bases between them. The V gene's germline CDR1 is PRHDT and CDR2 FYEKMQ (reference sequence). This CDR3 region has 15 residues.

This clone occurred a few times. The J gene is TRBJ2-5, the V gene TRBV7-9; unclear D gene. Germline CDR1 and CDR2: SEHNR and FQNEAQ (reference sequence). The CDR3 sequence is 15 residues long. V was cut by 5 bases and J by 1 base, with 14 bases left in between. CDR3 coding DNA: TGTGCCAGCAGCCTAAATTCGATCGCCCAAGAGACCCAGTACTTC. Its protein product is CASSLNSIAQETQYF.

This clone was seen a handful of times. The chain's CDR3 is CASSVSAGGTYEQYF. The CDR3 DNA sequence: TGTGCCAGCAGTGTATCAGCGGGAGGAACCTACGAGCAGTACTTC. The chain employs TRBV2 and TRBJ2-7; 9 nucleotides align to TRBD2. This CDR3 has 15 residues. Germline-derived CDR1 and CDR2 are SNHLY and FYNNEI. V was clipped by 4 bases and J by 2 bases; unmatched bases: 6.

The rearrangement links TRBV7-8 to TRBJ2-2, with D perhaps matching TRBD1 (6 bases). CDR1 and CDR2 from the germline V gene are SGHVS and FQNEAQ. The germline V and J ends were trimmed by 5 bases and 1 base, with 14 bases remaining between them. This CDR3 contains 16 residues. CDR3 bases: TGTGCCAGCAGCCCTAGATCGGGACAGAACACCGGGGAGCTGTTTTTT. It codes for CASSPRSGQNTGELFF.